This T cell receptor (beta chain) was retrieved from a study of STAT5B mutations in CD4+ large granular lymphocyte leukemia. At the level of the study: The CDR3 'QG' motif was associated with a particular HLA allele among healthy donors.

This clone has only one observation. The germline CDR1 and CDR2 sequences are LNHDA and SQIVND (reference sequence). V dropped 4 bases and J dropped 6; count of bases not matched to a gene: 14. The CDR3 runs 17 residues. Buffy coats from healthy blood donors served as controls. The repertoire was sequenced with immunoSEQ multiplex PCR; TCRdb's copy has only in-frame clones and lacks some. The sample has tens of thousands of clones, around 63% seen once. Source material: CD4+ T cells from blood buffy coats. The TCR was taken from a human donor in good health. The V gene is TRBV19, the J gene TRBJ2-2; TRBD2 matches at 7 bases. The CDR3 here is CASSTRMGLAASGELFF. CDR3 DNA sequence: TGTGCCAGTAGTACCCGGATGGGGCTAGCGGCTTCCGGGGAGCTGTTTTTT.